This record covers a single TCR beta chain. Its target is not known. This specimen comes from a study of T cell responses to AZD1222 COVID-19 vaccine. At the level of the study: Combined were second doses at about 4 or about 12 weeks. Whole-study results and caveats: White British donors predominated, females outnumbered males, and clonal diversity was possibly underestimated. Vaccine-associated CD4 TCRs ranged over spike, dominating at 160-218 and 743-854.

The V end was cut by 0 bases, the J end by 8 bases, with 11 bases between. The germline gives CDR1 MNHEY, CDR2 SVGAGI. This CDR3 has 15 amino acids. TCRdb's table, derived via immunoSEQ multiplex PCR, lists solely in-frame clones and lacks some. The repertoire includes 150,000 to 200,000 clones, about 92% of them detected once, and 0.7% to 0.9% sits in the top ten. The rearrangement links TRBV6-5 to TRBJ1-6; the D gene is possibly TRBD1 (5 bases). This specimen consisted of peripheral blood, obtained on day 0 of AZD1222 vaccination. The clonotype comes from an adult in good health. As DNA, the CDR3 is TGTGCCAGCAGTTACTCCCGGCAGGGTGATTCACCCCTCCACTTT. Translation gives CASSYSRQGDSPLHF.